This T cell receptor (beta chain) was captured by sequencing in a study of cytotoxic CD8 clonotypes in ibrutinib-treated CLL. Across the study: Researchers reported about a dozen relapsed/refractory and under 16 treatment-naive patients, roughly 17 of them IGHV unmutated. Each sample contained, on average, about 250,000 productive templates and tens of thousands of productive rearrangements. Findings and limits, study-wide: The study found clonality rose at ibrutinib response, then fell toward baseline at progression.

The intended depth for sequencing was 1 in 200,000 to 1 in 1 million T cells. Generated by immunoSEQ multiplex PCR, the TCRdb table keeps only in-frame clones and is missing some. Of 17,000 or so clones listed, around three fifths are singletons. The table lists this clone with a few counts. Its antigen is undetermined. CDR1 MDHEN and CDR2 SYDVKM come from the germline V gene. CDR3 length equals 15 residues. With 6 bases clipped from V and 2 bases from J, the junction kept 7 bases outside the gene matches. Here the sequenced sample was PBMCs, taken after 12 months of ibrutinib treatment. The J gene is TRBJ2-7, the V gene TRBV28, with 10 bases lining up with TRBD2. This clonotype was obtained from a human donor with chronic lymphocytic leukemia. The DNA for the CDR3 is TGTGCCAGCAGACCCGGACTAGCGGCTACCTACGAGCAGTACTTC. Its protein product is CASRPGLAATYEQYF.